This paragraph reports one TCR beta chain. Its antigen is currently unknown. The source of the sample is a study of cytomegalovirus exposure and HLA in healthy donors. Whole-study context: Out of several hundred genotyped donors, around 80% belonged to the Caucasian-associated ancestry cluster. Study results and limitations: Common viral pathogens seemed, in a later analysis, to connect with several of the most significant clusters.

Germline V gene lookup returns CDR1 SGHRS and CDR2 YFSETQ. The CDR3 runs to 13 residues. Trimming stripped 2 bases from V and 9 bases from J, with 12 bases between. Primers: 60 Vbeta forward and 13 Jbeta reverse. Profiling relied on immunoSEQ multiplex PCR, and the TCRdb table lists in-frame clones only, not all of them. The data show some 160,000 clones, around three quarters seen once. The sample comprised PBMCs. The TCR sequence derives from a woman under 40 in good health and CMV-seronegative. The rearrangement uses TRBV5-1 and TRBJ2-1; D is unclear. The CDR3, as DNA: TGCGCCAGCAGCTTTACAGCACTCGGTGAGCAGTTCTTC. Encoded protein: CASSFTALGEQFF. Full variable domain (outside the CDR3, taken from reference TRBV5-1 and TRBJ2-1): KAGVTQTPRYLIKTRGQQVTLSCSPISGHRSVSWYQQTPGQGLQFLFEYFSETQRNKGNFPGRFSGRQFSNSRSEMNVSTLELGDSALYLCASSFTALGEQFFGPGTRLTVL.